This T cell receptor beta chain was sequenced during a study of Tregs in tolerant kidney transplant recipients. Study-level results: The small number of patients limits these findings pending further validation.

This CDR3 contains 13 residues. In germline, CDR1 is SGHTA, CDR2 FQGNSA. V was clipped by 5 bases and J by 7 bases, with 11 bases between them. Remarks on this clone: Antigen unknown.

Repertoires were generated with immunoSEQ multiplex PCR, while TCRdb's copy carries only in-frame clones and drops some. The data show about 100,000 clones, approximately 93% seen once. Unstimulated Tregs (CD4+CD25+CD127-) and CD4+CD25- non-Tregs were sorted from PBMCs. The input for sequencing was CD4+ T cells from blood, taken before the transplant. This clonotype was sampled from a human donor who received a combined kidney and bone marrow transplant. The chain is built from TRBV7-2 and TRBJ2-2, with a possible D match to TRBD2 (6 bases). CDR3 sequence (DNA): TGTGCCAGCAGCCGGACTAATGACGGGGAGCTGTTTTTT. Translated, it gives CASSRTNDGELFF.